The source of this T cell receptor beta chain is a study of blood T cell repertoires in COVID-19. Study-wide background: Acute-phase and convalescent COVID-19 samples originated in the United States, Italy and Spain. T cells, B-cell-depleted T cells, or PBMCs supplied cDNA or gDNA.

Germline CDR1 SGHTA, CDR2 FQGTGA. This CDR3 contains 16 residues. Trimming took 5 bases from V and 2 from J; bases not matched to a gene: 2. This clone came up once. TCRdb's table, derived via immunoSEQ multiplex PCR, lists solely in-frame clones and lacks some. Here the sample spans about 150,000 clones, roughly 84% being singletons. The chain is built from TRBV7-3 and TRBJ2-1; 14 nucleotides match TRBD2. The sequencing sample was made of peripheral blood. This clonotype was obtained from a woman aged 60-75 years with COVID-19, enrolled during active disease. The CDR3 DNA follows: TGTGCCAGCAGCCCGGGACTAGCGGGAGCCTACAATGAGCAGTTCTTC. Its translation: CASSPGLAGAYNEQFF.